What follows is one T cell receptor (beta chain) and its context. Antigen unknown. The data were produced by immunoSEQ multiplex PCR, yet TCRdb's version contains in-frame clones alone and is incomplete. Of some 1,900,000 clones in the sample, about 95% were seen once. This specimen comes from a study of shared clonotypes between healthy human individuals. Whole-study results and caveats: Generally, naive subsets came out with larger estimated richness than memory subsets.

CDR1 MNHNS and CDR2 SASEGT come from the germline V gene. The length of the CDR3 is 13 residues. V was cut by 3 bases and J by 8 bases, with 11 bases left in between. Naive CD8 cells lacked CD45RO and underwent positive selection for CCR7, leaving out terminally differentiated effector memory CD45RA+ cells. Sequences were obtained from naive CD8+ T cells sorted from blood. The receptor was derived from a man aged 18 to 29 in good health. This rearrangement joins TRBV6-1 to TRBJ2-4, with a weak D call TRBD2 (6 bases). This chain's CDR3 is CASSDGGGDIQYF. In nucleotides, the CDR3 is TGTGCCAGCAGTGATGGGGGAGGAGACATTCAGTACTTC.